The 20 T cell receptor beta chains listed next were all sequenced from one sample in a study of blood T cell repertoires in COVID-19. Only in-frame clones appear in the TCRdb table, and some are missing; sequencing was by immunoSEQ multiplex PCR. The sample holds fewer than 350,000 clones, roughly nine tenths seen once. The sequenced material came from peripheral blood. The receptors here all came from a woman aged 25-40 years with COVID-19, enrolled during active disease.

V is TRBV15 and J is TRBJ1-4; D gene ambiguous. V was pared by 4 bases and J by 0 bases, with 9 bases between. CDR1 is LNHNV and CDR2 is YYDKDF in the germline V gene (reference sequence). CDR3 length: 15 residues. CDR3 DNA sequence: TGTGCCACCAGCACAGGTGTTACAACTAATGAAAAACTGTTTTTT. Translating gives CATSTGVTTNEKLFF.

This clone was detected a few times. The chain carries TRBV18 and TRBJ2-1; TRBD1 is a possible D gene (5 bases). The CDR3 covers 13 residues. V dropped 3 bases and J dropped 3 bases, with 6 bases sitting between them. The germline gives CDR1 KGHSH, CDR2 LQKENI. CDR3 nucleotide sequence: TGTGCCAGCTCACCCGACAGCTACAATGAGCAGTTCTTC. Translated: CASSPDSYNEQFF.

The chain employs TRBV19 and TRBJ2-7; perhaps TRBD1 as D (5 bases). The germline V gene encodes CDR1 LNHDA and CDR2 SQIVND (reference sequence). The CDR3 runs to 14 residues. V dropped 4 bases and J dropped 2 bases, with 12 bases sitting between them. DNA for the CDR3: TGTGCCAGTAGTACCCCGGAAGGGGCCTACGAGCAGTACTTC. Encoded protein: CASSTPEGAYEQYF.

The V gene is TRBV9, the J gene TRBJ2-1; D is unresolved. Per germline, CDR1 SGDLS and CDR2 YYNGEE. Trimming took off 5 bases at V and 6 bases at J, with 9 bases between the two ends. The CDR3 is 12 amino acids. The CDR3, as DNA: TGTGCCAGCAGTGTACCCGGCAATGAGCAGTTCTTC. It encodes CASSVPGNEQFF.

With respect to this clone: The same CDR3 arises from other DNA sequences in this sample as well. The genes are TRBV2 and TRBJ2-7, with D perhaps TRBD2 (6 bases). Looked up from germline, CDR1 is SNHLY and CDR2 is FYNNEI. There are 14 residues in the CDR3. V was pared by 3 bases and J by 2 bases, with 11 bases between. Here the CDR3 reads CASSEAGRTYEQYF. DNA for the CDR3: TGTGCCAGCAGTGAGGCGGGGAGGACCTACGAGCAGTACTTC. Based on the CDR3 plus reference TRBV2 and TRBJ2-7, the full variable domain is EPEVTQTPSHQVTQMGQEVILRCVPISNHLYFYWYRQILGQKVEFLVSFYNNEISEKSEIFDDQFSVERPDGSNFTLKIRSTKLEDSAMYFCASSEAGRTYEQYFGPGTRLTVT.

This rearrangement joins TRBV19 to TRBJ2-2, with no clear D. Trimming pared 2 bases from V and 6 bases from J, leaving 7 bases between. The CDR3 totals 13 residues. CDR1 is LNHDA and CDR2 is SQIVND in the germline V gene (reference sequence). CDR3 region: CASSISVAGELFF. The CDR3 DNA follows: TGTGCCAGTAGTATATCGGTGGCCGGGGAGCTGTTTTTT.

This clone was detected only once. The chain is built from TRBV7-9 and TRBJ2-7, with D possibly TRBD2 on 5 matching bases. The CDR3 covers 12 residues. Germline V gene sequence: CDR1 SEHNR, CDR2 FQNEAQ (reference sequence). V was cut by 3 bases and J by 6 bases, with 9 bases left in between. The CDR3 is CASSLNGGEQYF. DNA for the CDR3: TGTGCCAGCAGCTTGAACGGAGGCGAGCAGTACTTC.

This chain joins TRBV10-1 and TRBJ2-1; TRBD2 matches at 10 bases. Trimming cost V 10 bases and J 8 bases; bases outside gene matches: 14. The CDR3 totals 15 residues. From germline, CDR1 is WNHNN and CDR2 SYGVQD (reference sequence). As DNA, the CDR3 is TGCGCCACCTCCGTAGCGGGGGGCCCCAAGGATGAGCAGTTCTTC. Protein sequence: CATSVAGGPKDEQFF.

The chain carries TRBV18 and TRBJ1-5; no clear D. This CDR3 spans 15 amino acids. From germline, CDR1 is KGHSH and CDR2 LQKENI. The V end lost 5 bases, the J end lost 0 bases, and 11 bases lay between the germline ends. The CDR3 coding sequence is TGTGCCAGCTCAGATAGACGGAGTAGCAATCAGCCCCAGCATTTT. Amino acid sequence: CASSDRRSSNQPQHF.

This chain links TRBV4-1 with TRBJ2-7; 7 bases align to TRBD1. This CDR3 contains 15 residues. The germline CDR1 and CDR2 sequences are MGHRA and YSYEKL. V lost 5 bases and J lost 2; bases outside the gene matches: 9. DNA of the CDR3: TGCGCCAGCAGCACTAGGGACAGTAAAGCCTACGAGCAGTACTTC. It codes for CASSTRDSKAYEQYF.

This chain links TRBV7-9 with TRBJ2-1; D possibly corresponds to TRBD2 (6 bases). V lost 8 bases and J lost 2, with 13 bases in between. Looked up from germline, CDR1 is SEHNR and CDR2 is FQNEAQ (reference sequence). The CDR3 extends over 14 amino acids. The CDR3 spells CASGYSGTYNEQFF. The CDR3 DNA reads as TGTGCCAGCGGATATAGCGGAACCTACAATGAGCAGTTCTTC. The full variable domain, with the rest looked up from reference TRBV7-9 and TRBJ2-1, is DTGVSQNPRHKITKRGQNVTFRCDPISEHNRLYWYRQTLGQGPEFLTYFQNEAQLEKSRLLSDRFSAERPKGSFSTLEIQRTEQGDSAMYLCASGYSGTYNEQFFGPGTRLTVL.

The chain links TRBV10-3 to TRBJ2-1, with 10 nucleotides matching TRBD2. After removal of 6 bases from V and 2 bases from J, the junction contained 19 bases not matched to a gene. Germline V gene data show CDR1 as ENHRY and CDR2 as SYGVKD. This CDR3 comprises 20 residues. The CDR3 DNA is TGTGCCATCAGCCCGGGCGGGGCTGGTGTTACTAGCGGGGCCTACAATGAGCAGTTCTTC. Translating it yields CAISPGGAGVTSGAYNEQFF.

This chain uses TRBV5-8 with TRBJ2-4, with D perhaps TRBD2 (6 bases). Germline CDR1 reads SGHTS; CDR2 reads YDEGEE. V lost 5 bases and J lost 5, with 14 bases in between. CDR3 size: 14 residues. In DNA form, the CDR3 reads TGTGCCAGCAGAGGAGAGGAGGGCCAAAACATTCAGTACTTC. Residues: CASRGEEGQNIQYF.

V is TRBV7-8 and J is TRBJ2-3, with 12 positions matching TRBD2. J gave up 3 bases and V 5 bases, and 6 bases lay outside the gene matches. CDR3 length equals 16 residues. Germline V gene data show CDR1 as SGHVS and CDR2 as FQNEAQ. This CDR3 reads CASSTTSGGVTDTQYF. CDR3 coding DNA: TGTGCCAGCAGCACGACTAGCGGGGGTGTAACAGATACGCAGTATTTT.

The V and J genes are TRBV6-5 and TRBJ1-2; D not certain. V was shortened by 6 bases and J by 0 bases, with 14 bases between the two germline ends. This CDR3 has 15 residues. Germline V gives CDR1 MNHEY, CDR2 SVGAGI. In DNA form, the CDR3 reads TGTGCCAGCAGCCCACAAGTTGGAGCTAACTATGGCTACACCTTC. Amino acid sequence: CASSPQVGANYGYTF.

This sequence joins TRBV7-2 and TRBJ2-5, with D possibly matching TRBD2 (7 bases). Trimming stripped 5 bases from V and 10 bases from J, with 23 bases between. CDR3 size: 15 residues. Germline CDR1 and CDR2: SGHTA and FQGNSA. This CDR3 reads CASSAYGGLGGNQYF. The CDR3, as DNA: TGTGCCAGCAGCGCCTACGGGGGGCTGGGAGGGAACCAGTACTTC.

CDR3 sequence reads: CASSQDSIASEGDEQYF. The CDR3 bases are TGTGCCAGCAGCCAAGATAGTATTGCCTCCGAGGGGGACGAGCAGTACTTC. The chain couples TRBV4-2 to TRBJ2-7; D might be TRBD1 (6 bases). Germline CDR1 and CDR2: LGHNA and YNFKEQ. CDR3 size: 17 residues. Trimming removed 0 bases from V and 5 bases from J, with 20 bases in between.

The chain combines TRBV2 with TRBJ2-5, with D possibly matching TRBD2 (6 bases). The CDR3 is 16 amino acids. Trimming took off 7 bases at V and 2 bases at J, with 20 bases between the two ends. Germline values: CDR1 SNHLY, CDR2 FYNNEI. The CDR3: CASTRGSAGRQETQYF. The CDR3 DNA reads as TGTGCCAGCACCCGGGGATCCGCGGGGCGGCAAGAGACCCAGTACTTC.

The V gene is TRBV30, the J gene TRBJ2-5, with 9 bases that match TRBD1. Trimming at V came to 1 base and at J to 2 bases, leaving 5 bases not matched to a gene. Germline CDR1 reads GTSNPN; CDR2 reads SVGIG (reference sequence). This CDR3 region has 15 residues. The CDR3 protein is CAWSGFGQGQETQYF. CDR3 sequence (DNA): TGTGCCTGGAGTGGTTTTGGACAGGGGCAAGAGACCCAGTACTTC.

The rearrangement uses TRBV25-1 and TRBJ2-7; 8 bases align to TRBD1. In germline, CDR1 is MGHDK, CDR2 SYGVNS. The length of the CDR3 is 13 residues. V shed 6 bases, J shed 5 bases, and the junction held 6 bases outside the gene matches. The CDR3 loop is CASRRTGFDEQYF. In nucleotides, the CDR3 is TGTGCCAGCAGAAGGACAGGGTTCGACGAGCAGTACTTC.